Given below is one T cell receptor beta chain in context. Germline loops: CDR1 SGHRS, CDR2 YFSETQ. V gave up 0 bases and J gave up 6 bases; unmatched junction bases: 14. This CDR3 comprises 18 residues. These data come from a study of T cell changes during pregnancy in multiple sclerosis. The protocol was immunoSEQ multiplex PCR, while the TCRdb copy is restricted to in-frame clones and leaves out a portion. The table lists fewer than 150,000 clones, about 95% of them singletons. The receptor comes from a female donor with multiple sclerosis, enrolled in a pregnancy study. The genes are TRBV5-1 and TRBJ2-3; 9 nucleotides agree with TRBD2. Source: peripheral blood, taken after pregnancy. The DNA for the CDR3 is TGCGCCAGCAGCTTGGGCGCATTTCGCGGGAGGGGGGCTGATACGCAGTATTTT. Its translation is CASSLGAFRGRGADTQYF.